This T cell receptor (beta chain) comes out of a study of early T cells in non-severe SARS-CoV-2 infection. Study summary: With bulk RNA from unsorted whole blood as input, sequencing yielded unpaired chains.

Unique molecular identifiers (one per individual cDNA molecule) were attached. TCRdb analysed the 5' RACE reads with MiXCR anew, one entry per CDR3 protein. The sample carries 25,000 to 30,000 distinct CDR3 sequences, roughly a tenth recorded once. The germline V and J ends were trimmed by 1 base and 6 bases, with 15 bases remaining between them. The CDR3 loop spans 16 amino acids. The germline gives CDR1 LGHNA, CDR2 YSLEER. The clonotype was recovered from an adult who was a healthcare worker with PCR-confirmed SARS-CoV-2 infection or an uninfected control (not recorded which). The sample comprised whole blood. The rearrangement links TRBV4-3 to TRBJ1-4; D is perhaps TRBD1 (6 bases). As DNA, the CDR3 is TGCGCCAGCAGCCAAGGGACAGACGGGGTGCATGAAAAACTGTTTTTT. Translation gives CASSQGTDGVHEKLFF.